Shown below are 22 T cell receptor beta chains from a single sample sequenced in a study of cytomegalovirus exposure and HLA in healthy donors. PCR was performed using 60 Vbeta and 13 Jbeta primers. TCRdb's copy holds only in-frame clones and misses some; the assay was immunoSEQ multiplex PCR. The data hold under 200,000 clones, with more than 70% observed a single time. What was sequenced was PBMCs. These receptors were taken from a middle-aged man in good health and CMV-seropositive.

The rearrangement uses TRBV7-9 and TRBJ1-4, with a possible D match to TRBD1 (5 bases). CDR3 length: 14 amino acids. V lost 3 bases and J 5 bases, leaving 10 bases between the germline ends. Germline CDR1 SEHNR, CDR2 FQNEAQ (reference sequence). In DNA form, the CDR3 reads TGTGCCAGCAGCTTTGTGGGGGGGAATGAAAAACTGTTTTTT. It yields the protein CASSFVGGNEKLFF.

The J gene is TRBJ1-4, the V gene TRBV6-5; TRBD1 matches at 8 bases. The CDR3 covers 14 residues. The V gene's germline CDR1 is MNHEY and CDR2 SVGAGI. With 1 base clipped from V and 8 bases from J, the junction kept 3 bases outside the gene matches. CDR3 amino acids: CASSYLAGGEKLFF. As DNA, the CDR3 is TGTGCCAGCAGTTACTTAGCAGGGGGCGAAAAACTGTTTTTT.

The genes are TRBV19 and TRBJ1-3; unclear D gene. V was pared by 9 bases and J by 1 base, with 7 bases between. This CDR3 has 12 amino acids. Germline V lookup: CDR1 LNHDA, CDR2 SQIVND (reference sequence). The DNA for the CDR3 is TGTGCCAGCGAGATTTCTGGAAACACCATATATTTT. It yields the protein CASEISGNTIYF.

This clone occurred once. The chain employs TRBV9 and TRBJ1-1; 8 bases agree with TRBD1. Per the germline V gene, CDR1 is SGDLS and CDR2 is YYNGEE. Trimming at V came to 4 bases and at J to 11 bases, leaving 10 bases not matched to a gene. There are 13 residues in the CDR3. CDR3 loop: CASSTSVTGGAFF. The CDR3 bases are TGTGCCAGCAGCACTTCGGTTACAGGGGGGGCTTTCTTT.

The genes are TRBV29-1 and TRBJ1-2, with 9 bases that match TRBD1. The CDR3 is 12 amino acids. V lost 4 bases and J lost 6; bases outside the gene matches: 3. The germline CDR1 and CDR2 sequences are SQVTM and ANQGSEA. The CDR3 DNA reads as TGCAGCGTTGGGGACAGGGCGGATGGCTACACCTTC. Translated: CSVGDRADGYTF.

This chain joins TRBV5-1 and TRBJ2-7, with D possibly being TRBD1 (6 bases). CDR3 length: 16 amino acids. V lost 2 bases and J lost 0, with 15 bases in between. CDR1 and CDR2 (germline): SGHRS, YFSETQ. DNA of the CDR3: TGCGCCAGCAGCTTCCTCGGGACACCAAGCTCCTACGAGCAGTACTTC. Protein: CASSFLGTPSSYEQYF.

This clone showed up just a few times. The chain links TRBV5-8 to TRBJ1-1; no clear D. The germline V gene has CDR1 SGHTS and CDR2 YDEGEE. The CDR3 runs 15 residues. V was cut by 4 bases and J by 1 base, with 14 bases left in between. This chain's CDR3 is CASSLTENSNTEAFF. CDR3 coding DNA: TGTGCCAGCAGCCTTACCGAGAACTCGAACACTGAAGCTTTCTTT.

This chain connects TRBV28 to TRBJ2-7; D is undetermined. This CDR3 contains 15 residues. Germline CDR1 is MDHEN and CDR2 is SYDVKM. V lost 6 bases and J lost 1, with 16 bases in between. The CDR3 DNA is TGTGCCAGCAGCCCTGACATGGGTGGTTCCTACGAGCAGTACTTC. As protein: CASSPDMGGSYEQYF.

This sequence joins TRBV21-1 and TRBJ2-7; the table's D call TRBD2 went unverified against the DNA. TRBV21-1 has pseudogene status. The CDR3 consists of 13 residues. The CDR3 region is CASSKGGGPEQYF. The CDR3 nucleotides are TGTGCCAGCAGCAAAGGGGGAGGGCCCGAGCAGTACTTC.

In nucleotides, the CDR3 is TGTGCCAGCAGCTCGGCATTTGTAGGCGGGGAGGGCCGAATCGGGGAGCTGTTTTTT. Translated: CASSSAFVGGEGRIGELFF. The chain combines TRBV7-8 with TRBJ2-2; 7 bases align to TRBD2. V dropped 4 bases and J dropped 7; count of bases not matched to a gene: 21. The CDR3 has 19 residues. Germline CDR1 is SGHVS and CDR2 is FQNEAQ.

The gene calls are TRBV5-1 and TRBJ2-2, with 7 bases aligning to TRBD2. Germline trimming cut 4 bases from V and 5 bases from J; bases unmatched to any gene: 5. This CDR3 comprises 14 residues. CDR1 is SGHRS and CDR2 is YFSETQ in the germline V gene. The CDR3 sequence is CASSREGWTGELFF. The CDR3 DNA sequence: TGCGCCAGCAGCAGGGAGGGGTGGACCGGGGAGCTGTTTTTT.

CDR3 protein: CASSPSGTGNSGANVLTF. The CDR3 coding sequence is TGCGCCAGCAGCCCCTCGGGGACAGGAAATTCTGGGGCCAACGTCCTGACTTTC. The rearrangement joins TRBV5-1 to TRBJ2-6, with TRBD1 identical over 8 bases. Germline values: CDR1 SGHRS, CDR2 YFSETQ. This CDR3 spans 18 amino acids. After removal of 4 bases from V and 1 base from J, the junction contained 10 bases not matched to a gene.

CDR3 sequence reads: CASSLAGRLAAQETQYF. CDR3 coding DNA: TGCGCCAGCAGCTTGGCGGGGCGGCTAGCGGCACAAGAGACCCAGTACTTC. The chain couples TRBV5-1 to TRBJ2-5; 7 bases are shared with TRBD2. Trimming removed 0 bases from V and 2 bases from J; junction bases left unmatched: 10. The CDR3 is 17 residues long. The germline gives CDR1 SGHRS, CDR2 YFSETQ.

This clone was seen more than once but under ten times. The chain couples TRBV5-1 to TRBJ2-1, with D possibly being TRBD1 (6 bases). Trimming pared 3 bases from V and 7 bases from J, leaving 14 bases between. The CDR3 extends over 14 amino acids. Germline V gene data show CDR1 as SGHRS and CDR2 as YFSETQ. The CDR3 is CASSSSPGENEQFF. As DNA, the CDR3 is TGCGCCAGCAGCTCGTCACCAGGGGAAAATGAGCAGTTCTTC.

The rearrangement joins TRBV15 to TRBJ2-3; 7 bases map to TRBD2. Germline values: CDR1 LNHNV, CDR2 YYDKDF (reference sequence). V dropped 1 base and J dropped 9; count of bases not matched to a gene: 7. This CDR3 has 14 amino acids. CDR3 loop: CATSRVVGRETQYF. As DNA, the CDR3 is TGTGCCACCAGCAGAGTCGTAGGGAGGGAAACGCAGTATTTT.

For this clone: Mismatch with germline at one junction end may stem from a read error. The CDR3: CASSLAGEDPHYEQYF. The DNA of the CDR3 is TGTGCCAGCAGTTTAGCGGGAGAAGACCCACACTACGAGCAGTACTTC. The chain joins TRBV7-9 to TRBJ2-7, with 9 bases matching TRBD2. CDR1 and CDR2 (germline): SEHNR, FQNEAQ (reference sequence). The CDR3 has 16 residues.

J is TRBJ1-1 and V is TRBV19; D is possibly TRBD1 (6 bases). The CDR3 runs to 16 residues. Germline V gene data show CDR1 as LNHDA and CDR2 as SQIVND (reference sequence). The ends were cut back, 7 bases at V and 0 bases at J, with 18 bases in the middle. CDR3 coding DNA: TGTGCCAGTACCCAAGCTGGGGGCAGCTTGAACACTGAAGCTTTCTTT. Protein product: CASTQAGGSLNTEAFF.

J is TRBJ1-4 and V is TRBV7-2; 8 nucleotides line up with TRBD1. CDR3 length: 17 amino acids. Germline-derived CDR1 and CDR2 are SGHTA and FQGNSA. The V and J ends lost 4 bases and 8 bases, in that order; junction bases with no gene match: 15. CDR3 sequence (DNA): TGTGCCAGCAGCTATTCTAAACGGACAGGGATTAGGGAAAAACTGTTTTTT. This translates into CASSYSKRTGIREKLFF.

DNA for the CDR3: TGTGCCTGGAGCCCGGGACAGGGGGTTTTTCAGCCCCAGCATTTT. Translated: CAWSPGQGVFQPQHF. V gene TRBV30 combines with J gene TRBJ1-5; 11 nucleotides line up with TRBD1. Trimming cost V 3 bases and J 6 bases; bases outside gene matches: 7. Germline V CDR1 and CDR2: GTSNPN, SVGIG (reference sequence). The CDR3 runs to 15 residues.

This chain uses TRBV6-5 with TRBJ2-5, with TRBD1 as a possible D gene (6 bases). The CDR3 has 14 amino acids. Germline V gives CDR1 MNHEY, CDR2 SVGAGI. Trimming shortened V by 4 bases and J by 1 base, and 10 bases separated the two germline ends. CDR3 loop: CASSSTGTQETQYF. DNA of the CDR3: TGTGCCAGCAGTTCGACAGGAACCCAAGAGACCCAGTACTTC.

A single count supports this clone. Other DNA sequences in the same sample also yield this CDR3. The rearrangement uses TRBV5-1 and TRBJ2-2; TRBD2 aligns across 10 bases. The CDR3 is 16 residues long. The V segment lost 0 bases and the J segment 2 bases; nucleotides outside the gene matches: 1. Germline assignment: CDR1 SGHRS and CDR2 YFSETQ. The CDR3 DNA reads TGCGCCAGCAGCTTGGGACTAGCGGGTAACACCGGGGAGCTGTTTTTT. This encodes CASSLGLAGNTGELFF.

CDR3 nucleotide sequence: TGTGCCAGCAGCGGATCACAGGGGCACTATGGCTACACCTTC. This translates into CASSGSQGHYGYTF. The chain carries TRBV11-2 and TRBJ1-2; 7 bases match TRBD1. This CDR3 contains 14 residues. CDR1 is SGHAT, CDR2 FQNNGV, per germline. The V gene end was trimmed by 5 bases and the J gene end by 3 bases; junction bases not matched to a gene: 6.